A single sample gave rise to the 26 T cell receptor beta chains below, sequenced in a study of blood T cell repertoires in COVID-19. Data came from immunoSEQ multiplex PCR; TCRdb stores just in-frame clones and leaves some out. The table records about 160,000 clones, about 85% of them present only once. The sequenced sample was peripheral blood. Every receptor here comes from a human donor with acute or convalescent COVID-19. The donor label of this sample is uncertain.

The chain couples TRBV5-1 to TRBJ2-7; a weak D match, TRBD2 (5 bases). Looked up from germline, CDR1 is SGHRS and CDR2 is YFSETQ. Trimming removed 1 base at V and 5 bases at J, with 13 bases between. This CDR3 is built from 14 residues. The chain's CDR3 is CASSLLSGVNEQYF. Written as DNA, the CDR3 is TGCGCCAGCAGCTTGTTATCCGGGGTGAACGAGCAGTACTTC.

J is TRBJ1-1 and V is TRBV5-4; 9 nucleotides agree with TRBD1. The CDR3 extends over 15 amino acids. The junction had 5 bases not matched to a gene; V was cut back by 4 bases and J by 1 base. The germline gives CDR1 SGHNT, CDR2 YYREEE (reference sequence). The CDR3 reads CASSQGTGWNTEAFF. CDR3 DNA sequence: TGTGCCAGCAGCCAAGGGACAGGGTGGAACACTGAAGCTTTCTTT. The variable domain in full, with the rest retrieved from reference TRBV5-4 and TRBJ1-1, is ETGVTQSPTHLIKTRGQQVTLRCSSQSGHNTVSWYQQALGQGPQFIFQYYREEENGRGNFPPRFSGLQFPNYSSELNVNALELDDSALYLCASSQGTGWNTEAFFGQGTRLTVV.

This rearrangement joins TRBV7-2 to TRBJ1-2; 11 positions agree with TRBD1. The germline V gene encodes CDR1 SGHTA and CDR2 FQGNSA. The CDR3 sequence is 17 residues long. The junction had 10 bases not matched to a gene; V was cut back by 3 bases and J by 4 bases. The CDR3 DNA sequence: TGTGCCAGCAGCTTGGGGGACAGGGGGTCAAACCCCTATGGCTACACCTTC. Translating gives CASSLGDRGSNPYGYTF.

This clone was recorded once. The chain uses TRBV4-1 and TRBJ1-5; D unclear. The germline CDR1 and CDR2 sequences are MGHRA and YSYEKL. V gave up 1 base and J gave up 2 bases, with 18 bases separating them. The CDR3 contains 18 residues. The CDR3 here is CASSQGRTGGFRNQPQHF. As DNA, the CDR3 is TGCGCCAGCAGCCAAGGGCGCACGGGAGGGTTCCGCAATCAGCCCCAGCATTTT.

This rearrangement joins TRBV5-1 to TRBJ1-2; D might be TRBD1 (6 bases). The germline gives CDR1 SGHRS, CDR2 YFSETQ. The length of the CDR3 is 13 residues. V shed 2 bases and J shed 6 bases, with 11 bases lying between them. Here the CDR3 reads CASSLQGQNGYTF. DNA of the CDR3: TGCGCCAGCAGCTTACAGGGTCAGAATGGCTACACCTTC.

The chain links TRBV4-3 to TRBJ1-3; D is uncertain. CDR1 and CDR2 (germline): LGHNA, YSLEER. Trimming took 0 bases from V and 2 from J, leaving 8 bases between them. There are 15 residues in the CDR3. The CDR3 DNA sequence: TGCGCCAGCAGCCAAGATCCGGGAACTGGAAACACCATATATTTT. Translating it yields CASSQDPGTGNTIYF.

There are a few counts of this clone. The chain is built from TRBV5-1 and TRBJ1-1, with 12 bases lining up with TRBD1. The ends lost 0 bases at V and 7 bases at J; junction bases unmatched: 7. The CDR3 totals 16 residues. Germline-derived CDR1 and CDR2 are SGHRS and YFSETQ. CDR3 amino acids: CASSLARDRGQVEAFF. The CDR3 coding sequence is TGCGCCAGCAGCTTGGCCCGGGACAGGGGGCAGGTTGAAGCTTTCTTT.

The CDR3 sequence: CASSLVLGQFEAFF. The CDR3 DNA follows: TGCGCCAGCAGCTTGGTGTTGGGCCAGTTCGAAGCTTTCTTT. The J gene is TRBJ1-1, the V gene TRBV5-1; D ambiguous. The CDR3 contains 14 residues. Trimming pared 0 bases from V and 8 bases from J, leaving 14 bases between. CDR1 is SGHRS, CDR2 YFSETQ, per germline.

The chain is built from TRBV6-4 and TRBJ1-2; 8 bases fit TRBD1. The CDR3 consists of 16 residues. Germline trimming cut 0 bases from V and 8 bases from J; bases unmatched to any gene: 11. Germline V CDR1 and CDR2: MRHNA, SNTAGT. The CDR3 region is CASSDSGQGRGGGYTF. CDR3 coding DNA: TGTGCCAGCAGTGACTCAGGACAGGGTCGGGGAGGCGGCTACACCTTC.

The chain recombines TRBV13 with TRBJ2-3, with 10 bases that match TRBD2. The CDR3 consists of 15 residues. Germline V CDR1 and CDR2: PRHDT, FYEKMQ (reference sequence). Unmatched junction bases numbered 8, after V lost 4 bases and J lost 7 bases. CDR3 coding DNA: TGTGCCAGCAGCTCAGCGGGGGGGGCCAGAAATACGCAGTATTTT. Translation gives CASSSAGGARNTQYF.

The rearrangement uses TRBV6-5 and TRBJ1-5; D not certain. The V and J ends lost 0 bases and 4 bases respectively, with 13 bases between them. Germline loops: CDR1 MNHEY, CDR2 SVGAGI. The CDR3 totals 16 residues. CDR3 amino acids: CASSYSSNTGNQPQHF. DNA for the CDR3: TGTGCCAGCAGTTACTCGTCCAACACCGGGAATCAGCCCCAGCATTTT.

This clone was counted a single time. The gene calls are TRBV9 and TRBJ2-5; the match to TRBD2 covers 11 bases. In germline, CDR1 is SGDLS, CDR2 YYNGEE. V shed 0 bases and J 2 bases; nucleotides not matched to a gene: 6. This CDR3 has 17 amino acids. CDR3 protein: CASSVGLAGSPQETQYF. Here the CDR3 DNA reads TGTGCCAGCAGCGTAGGACTAGCGGGGAGCCCTCAAGAGACCCAGTACTTC.

CDR3 coding DNA: TGTGCCAGTAGTATTCGGGGGGCCGGCACTGAAGCTTTCTTT. Protein: CASSIRGAGTEAFF. V gene TRBV19 combines with J gene TRBJ1-1; D may be TRBD1 (6 bases). The CDR3 has 14 amino acids. Germline lookup yields CDR1 LNHDA and CDR2 SQIVND (reference sequence). V gave up 3 bases and J gave up 4 bases, with 12 bases separating them.

This clone was counted once. The J gene is TRBJ1-4, the V gene TRBV11-1; TRBD1 matches 7 bases. With 2 bases clipped from V and 0 bases from J, the junction kept 0 bases outside the gene matches. Germline V CDR1 and CDR2: SGHAT, FQDESV (reference sequence). The CDR3 extends over 15 amino acids. Here the CDR3 reads CASSLQGATNEKLFF. The CDR3 DNA sequence: TGTGCCAGCAGCTTACAGGGGGCAACTAATGAAAAACTGTTTTTT.

The chain uses TRBV9 and TRBJ1-1; no definite D call. V was trimmed by 3 bases and J by 10 bases, leaving 10 bases between them. This CDR3 spans 11 amino acids. Germline values: CDR1 SGDLS, CDR2 YYNGEE. The CDR3 DNA follows: TGTGCCAGCAGCGATCCCGGCGGAGCTTTCTTT. Translating gives CASSDPGGAFF.

This chain uses TRBV6-4 with TRBJ1-1; 7 bases match TRBD1. Germline CDR1 is MRHNA and CDR2 is SNTAGT. After removal of 5 bases from V and 5 bases from J, the junction contained 8 bases not matched to a gene. The CDR3 has 14 residues. In nucleotides, the CDR3 is TGTGCCAGCAGTTTTGACCCAGGGGGGACTGAAGCTTTCTTT. This gives the protein CASSFDPGGTEAFF.

The V gene is TRBV7-9, the J gene TRBJ1-3; 8 nucleotides match TRBD1. The CDR3 runs 14 residues. Germline values: CDR1 SEHNR, CDR2 FQNEAQ (reference sequence). V was pared by 3 bases and J by 4 bases, with 2 bases of the junction left unmatched. This chain's CDR3 is CASSFRTGGNTIYF. CDR3 in DNA: TGTGCCAGCAGCTTTCGGACAGGGGGAAACACCATATATTTT.

This rearrangement joins TRBV30 to TRBJ2-4; 7 bases map to TRBD1. With V trimmed by 0 bases and J by 1 base, 0 bases remained unmatched. Germline V gene sequence: CDR1 GTSNPN, CDR2 SVGIG (reference sequence). The CDR3 has 14 amino acids. The CDR3 nucleotides read TGTGCCTGGAGTGTACAGGGGGCCAAAAACATTCAGTACTTC. Translation gives CAWSVQGAKNIQYF.

V is TRBV5-1 and J is TRBJ2-1, with a tentative D call TRBD2 (7 bases). Germline V lookup: CDR1 SGHRS, CDR2 YFSETQ. The CDR3 is 15 amino acids. V was pared by 4 bases and J by 3 bases, with 14 bases between. In nucleotides, the CDR3 is TGCGCCAGCAGCCGGGGGGCGGGGGACTACAATGAGCAGTTCTTC. It codes for CASSRGAGDYNEQFF.

This clone came up a few times. This chain joins TRBV2 and TRBJ2-1, with 8 bases fitting TRBD1. This CDR3 is 14 amino acids long. The trim removed 6 bases at V and 4 bases at J, leaving 5 bases unmatched. Germline V gives CDR1 SNHLY, CDR2 FYNNEI. For the CDR3, the DNA is TGTGCCAGCAGCCCGGACAGGGCTTACAATGAGCAGTTCTTC. Protein: CASSPDRAYNEQFF.

This chain connects TRBV29-1 to TRBJ2-1, with D tentatively TRBD1 (5 bases). The V end was cut by 6 bases, the J end by 0 bases, with 12 bases between. CDR1 SQVTM and CDR2 ANQGSEA come from the germline V gene. CDR3 length: 14 amino acids. Here the CDR3 reads CSVRNRLSYNEQFF. DNA of the CDR3: TGCAGCGTAAGGAACAGGCTCTCCTACAATGAGCAGTTCTTC.

The chain carries TRBV19 and TRBJ1-1; possibly TRBD1 for D (5 bases). Germline CDR1 reads LNHDA; CDR2 reads SQIVND (reference sequence). Trimming removed 8 bases at V and 2 bases at J, with 18 bases between. The CDR3 runs to 15 residues. The CDR3 DNA reads as TGTGCCAGTGGGACCCGGGGAGGGAGAAACACTGAAGCTTTCTTT. It codes for CASGTRGGRNTEAFF.

The chain couples TRBV6-5 to TRBJ1-4, with D tentatively TRBD1 (6 bases). Germline CDR1 MNHEY, CDR2 SVGAGI. This CDR3 contains 15 residues. V was clipped by 6 bases and J by 0 bases, with 11 bases between them. CDR3 DNA: TGTGCCAGCAGGACAGGATATGCAACTAATGAAAAACTGTTTTTT. This translates into CASRTGYATNEKLFF.

The rearrangement joins TRBV30 to TRBJ2-1; D unresolved. V was pared by 8 bases and J by 7 bases, with 9 bases between. Germline CDR1 is GTSNPN and CDR2 is SVGIG (reference sequence). The CDR3 has 10 amino acids. Here the CDR3 reads CAAGYNEQFF. The DNA for the CDR3 is TGTGCCGCCGGGTATAATGAGCAGTTCTTC. Based on the CDR3 plus reference TRBV30 and TRBJ2-1, the full variable domain is SQTIHQWPATLVQPVGSPLSLECTVEGTSNPNLYWYRQAAGRGLQLLFYSVGIGQISSEVPQNLSASRPQDRQFILSSKKLLLSDSGFYLCAAGYNEQFFGPGTRLTVL.

The V and J genes are TRBV18 and TRBJ2-2; possibly TRBD2 for D (6 bases). The V gene lost 0 bases and the J gene lost 0 bases, with 8 bases spanning the gap. The CDR3 totals 16 residues. Germline lookup yields CDR1 KGHSH and CDR2 LQKENI. CDR3 residues: CASSPPTSTNTGELFF. CDR3 sequence (DNA): TGTGCCAGCTCACCACCGACTAGTACGAACACCGGGGAGCTGTTTTTT.

The CDR3 nucleotides read TGTGCCAGCAGTTTAACAAGACTAAGCGGGGAGACCCAGTACTTC. Amino acids: CASSLTRLSGETQYF. The chain uses TRBV27 and TRBJ2-5; D perhaps matches TRBD2 (6 bases). The V gene lost 2 bases and the J gene lost 5 bases, with 15 bases spanning the gap. Germline lookup yields CDR1 MNHEY and CDR2 SMNVEV (reference sequence). The CDR3 spans 15 residues.